This entry describes one T cell receptor (beta chain). Its antigen is unidentified. Both 60 Vbeta primers and 13 Jbeta primers went into the PCR. Repertoires were generated with immunoSEQ multiplex PCR, while TCRdb's copy carries only in-frame clones and drops some. The sample yields roughly 90,000 clones, 70% to 90% seen once. These data come from a study of cytomegalovirus exposure and HLA in healthy donors. Whole-study findings and limits: The study designated fewer than 200 TCR beta chains cytomegalovirus-associated. The authors later linked a missense DCLRE1C variant to TCR beta V- and J-gene trimming.

The V gene's germline CDR1 is MDHEN and CDR2 SYDVKM. V lost 10 bases and J 1 base, leaving 14 bases between the germline ends. The CDR3 runs to 13 residues. This receptor was obtained from a man between 18 and 35 years old in good health and CMV-seronegative. The sample consisted of PBMCs. This chain joins TRBV28 and TRBJ2-7; tentatively, D is TRBD1 (6 bases). CDR3 residues: CAISSGTSYEQYF. CDR3 nucleotide sequence: TGTGCCATTTCGTCCGGGACATCCTACGAGCAGTACTTC. The variable domain in full, completed from reference TRBV28 and TRBJ2-7, reads DVKVTQSSRYLVKRTGEKVFLECVQDMDHENMFWYRQDPGLGLRLIYFSYDVKMKEKGDIPEGYSVSREKKERFSLILESASTNQTSMYLCAISSGTSYEQYFGPGTRLTVT.